This T cell receptor beta chain was recorded in a study of blood T cell repertoires in COVID-19. Study at large: Researchers got acute and convalescent COVID-19 samples from the United States, Italy and Spain. PBMCs, B-cell-depleted T cells, or T cells provided the cDNA or gDNA that made up the material.

As processed by the authors: Estimation of nucleated cell counts was performed using reference gene primer amplification. The repertoire was sequenced with immunoSEQ multiplex PCR; TCRdb's copy has only in-frame clones and lacks some. Clone size and V and J calls were adopted from that table, with D and trimming inferred from the DNA. The sample has more than 85,000 clones, under 90% seen once. The clonotype comes from a man aged 80 or over with acute or convalescent COVID-19. Material: peripheral blood.

The DNA of the CDR3 is TGTGCCAGCAGTGAAGAAGGCACAGGCACTAATGAAAAACTGTTTTTT. Protein product: CASSEEGTGTNEKLFF. The chain couples TRBV6-1 to TRBJ1-4, with D perhaps TRBD1 (5 bases). Germline assignment: CDR1 MNHNS and CDR2 SASEGT. The V and J ends lost 1 base and 2 bases respectively, with 11 bases between them. CDR3 length: 16 amino acids.